The rows below give T cell receptor beta chains drawn from one sample of a study of blood T cells in healthy people across ages. TCRdb reprocessed the 5' RACE reads with MiXCR, giving one entry per CDR3 protein. Among 550,000 to 650,000 distinct CDR3 sequences listed, over 25% were seen once. This same sample was also part of a study on T cells of mothers and their children.

The specimen sequenced was blood. The origin of the receptors is a boy aged 2 to 9 in good health. The CDR3 runs from the conserved cysteine through the conserved F or W. The D gene is left open where the match is weak. Clone size is shown for a subset of rows, as once, few, many or a class of expanded clone.

many	TRBV12-3/TRBV12-4	NA	TRBJ1-2	12	TGTGCCAGCAGGGAGGGTGGCTATGGCTACACCTTC	CASREGGYGYTF
NA	TRBV30	TRBD1	TRBJ1-2	14	TGTGCCTGGTACCACGTGCAGGACAGGGCTGGCTACACCTTC	CAWYHVQDRAGYTF
NA	TRBV29-1	NA	TRBJ1-1	14	TGCAGCGTAGGACGGAGGGCCCTGCGTTTTGGAGCTTTCTTT	CSVGRRALRFGAFF
few	TRBV4-2	NA	TRBJ2-5	15	TGTGCCAGCAGCCAAGATTGGGGTCGGAGGGAGACCCAGTACTTC	CASSQDWGRRETQYF
few	TRBV10-2	NA	TRBJ1-5	16	TGCGCCAGCAGTGAGTCGGGAAGGGCCGTCAATCAGCCCCAGCATTTT	CASSESGRAVNQPQHF
NA	TRBV10-3	NA	TRBJ1-1	14	TGTGCCATCAGTGAGCGGCAGGCCGTTTTGGGAGCTTTCTTT	CAISERQAVLGAFF
NA	TRBV7-2	NA	TRBJ2-5	12	TGTGCCAGCAGCTTAGGGTTAGCGTTCACATACTTC	CASSLGLAFTYF
NA	TRBV20-1	TRBD2	TRBJ2-7	16	TGCAGTGCTAGAGTGAATAAGCGGGGGCCTACCTACGAGCAGTACTTC	CSARVNKRGPTYEQYF
few	TRBV28	NA	TRBJ2-7	15	TGTGCCAGCAGTTTATCAGGACACGGTTCCTACGAGCAGTACTTC	CASSLSGHGSYEQYF
NA	TRBV6-5	TRBD1	TRBJ1-4	17	TGTACCAGCAGTTACGGAATTATAACAGGGGTGAATGAAAAACTGTTTTTT	CTSSYGIITGVNEKLFF
NA	TRBV29-1	NA	TRBJ2-7	15	TGCAGCGTTGAAGGCCGTTACTCGGCTGGTAGCGAGCAGTACTTC	CSVEGRYSAGSEQYF
NA	TRBV15	NA	TRBJ2-3	14	TGTGCCACCAGCCCGAGTGAGAGCGCAGATACGCAGTATTTT	CATSPSESADTQYF
NA	TRBV6-5	TRBD1	TRBJ1-2	14	TGTGCCAGCAGGCGACAGGGGCCTAACTATGGCTACACCTTC	CASRRQGPNYGYTF
NA	TRBV15	NA	TRBJ2-7	13	TGTGCCACTCAATCGGCCCTCTCCTACGAGCAGTACTTC	CATQSALSYEQYF
NA	TRBV5-1	TRBD2	TRBJ2-2	17	TGCGCCAGCAGCTCAGACCCACTAGCGGGGGTAACCGGGGAGCTGTTTTTT	CASSSDPLAGVTGELFF
NA	TRBV10-3	NA	TRBJ2-3	15	TGTGCCATCAGTGATGAGGTCGCAGCCACAGATACGCAGTATTTT	CAISDEVAATDTQYF
NA	TRBV7-2	TRBD1	TRBJ2-7	14	TGTGCCAGCAGCATTCCGGGACAGTCCTACGAGCAGTACTTC	CASSIPGQSYEQYF
few	TRBV2	TRBD2	TRBJ2-7	16	TGTGCCAGCAGTGCGGTTAGCGGGGGCCCCTCCTACGAGCAGTACTTC	CASSAVSGGPSYEQYF
many	TRBV5-1	NA	TRBJ2-5	15	TGCGCCAGCAGCTTGGCGGACTCAGGTTTGGAGACCCAGTACTTC	CASSLADSGLETQYF
NA	TRBV7-2	NA	TRBJ1-4	16	TGTGCCAGCAGCCCCGTCCAGGGGTTGGCGGGAGAAAAACTGTTTTTT	CASSPVQGLAGEKLFF
NA	TRBV5-1	NA	TRBJ1-4	13	TGCGCCAGCAGCTCGGGTCCCAATGAAAAACTGTTTTTT	CASSSGPNEKLFF
NA	TRBV7-9	NA	TRBJ2-5	13	TGTGCCAGCGAAGGAGGTGGGAAAGAGACCCAGTACTTC	CASEGGGKETQYF
few	TRBV3-1	NA	TRBJ2-1	11	TGTGCCAGCAGCATTGGAGGAGAGCAGTTCTTC	CASSIGGEQFF
NA	TRBV7-9	TRBD1	TRBJ1-2	14	TGTGCCAGCAGCCGCGGACAGGCGAACTATGGCTACACCTTC	CASSRGQANYGYTF
NA	TRBV21-1	NA	TRBJ1-2	19	TGTGCCAGCAGGGGGAATCGCCGACAGGGCCCGCTTGCCCCCTATGGCTACACCTTC	CASRGNRRQGPLAPYGYTF
NA	TRBV6-5	NA	TRBJ2-7	13	TGTGCCAGCTCGGGCCTAAGCTCCTACGAGCAGTACTTC	CASSGLSSYEQYF
NA	TRBV9	NA	TRBJ2-2	13	TGTGCCAGCAGCGTACGGATGGACGGGGAGCTGTTTTTT	CASSVRMDGELFF
NA	TRBV7-2	TRBD2	TRBJ2-7	16	TGTGCCAGCAGCCCGACACCGGGACTAGCGGCGTACGAGCAGTACTTC	CASSPTPGLAAYEQYF
NA	TRBV20-1	NA	TRBJ2-1	15	TGCAGTGCTAGAACGATAGCCCAACCCCACAATGAGCAGTTCTTC	CSARTIAQPHNEQFF
few	TRBV12-3/TRBV12-4	NA	TRBJ1-1	16	TGTGCCAGCAGTTTCGGGGCGGATCCTTGGAACACTGAAGCTTTCTTT	CASSFGADPWNTEAFF
few	TRBV6-5	TRBD1	TRBJ2-1	15	TGTGCCAGCAGCCAATTTGTAGGACAGGACAATGAGCAGTTCTTC	CASSQFVGQDNEQFF
once	TRBV7-9	NA	TRBJ2-4	14	TGTGCCAGCAGGAGAGACGGGGGCAAAAACATTCAGTACTTC	CASRRDGGKNIQYF
few	TRBV3-1	NA	TRBJ2-5	15	TGTGCCAGCAGCCAAGATCGGACGGCTTCGGAGACCCAGTACTTC	CASSQDRTASETQYF
NA	TRBV30	TRBD1	TRBJ1-4	18	TGTGCGGGGGGGACGACGCAGACAGGGGGAGTTGGTAATGAAAAACTGTTTTTT	CAGGTTQTGGVGNEKLFF
few	TRBV27	TRBD1	TRBJ1-5	16	TGTGCCAGCAGTTTCGTAGCCGGCAGGGGGAATCAGCCCCAGCATTTT	CASSFVAGRGNQPQHF
few	TRBV9	TRBD2	TRBJ2-3	18	TGTGCCTCAGCGGGGGGGACTAGCGGGAGAGAAGGTTTTGATACGCAGTATTTT	CASAGGTSGREGFDTQYF
NA	TRBV5-1	TRBD2	TRBJ2-1	16	TGCGCCTGCAGTTACTCCGGGACTAGACCCTACAATGAGCAGTTCTTC	CACSYSGTRPYNEQFF
NA	TRBV21-1	NA	TRBJ1-1	15	TGTGCCAGCAGCAAAAATCACGACAGATTTACTGAAGCTTTCTTT	CASSKNHDRFTEAFF
once	TRBV18	NA	TRBJ2-4	15	TGTGCCAGCTCAACAGGGGTCGGGAGCGAAAACATTCAGTACTTC	CASSTGVGSENIQYF
NA	TRBV4-2	NA	TRBJ1-2	15	TGTGCCAGCAGCCAAGATAGTCAGGGCGGCTATGGCTACACCTTC	CASSQDSQGGYGYTF
NA	TRBV20-1	TRBD1	TRBJ1-4	14	TGCAGTGCCGTGTACAGGGGAACTAATGAAAAACTGTTTTTT	CSAVYRGTNEKLFF
once	TRBV6-5	NA	TRBJ1-3	14	TGTGCCAGCAGGGCGGGGTCGAAAGGAAACACCATATATTTT	CASRAGSKGNTIYF
few	TRBV7-9	NA	TRBJ2-7	16	TGTGCCAGCAGCTTAGTGGTGGGGGTGGGGCGATACGAGCAGTACTTC	CASSLVVGVGRYEQYF
NA	TRBV5-1	TRBD1	TRBJ2-7	14	TGCGCCAGCAGCTTAGGACAGGGGGCCGACGAGCAGTACTTC	CASSLGQGADEQYF
few	TRBV20-1	TRBD2	TRBJ2-3	16	TGCAGTGCAACCGGGACTAGCGTACCTAGCACAGATACGCAGTATTTT	CSATGTSVPSTDTQYF
few	TRBV20-1	NA	TRBJ1-1	14	TGCAGTGCTAGAGAAACAGAGCTGAACACTGAAGCTTTCTTT	CSARETELNTEAFF
NA	TRBV24-1	NA	TRBJ1-1	16	TGTGCCACCAGTGACTTACCTAATCGGAAGAACACTGAAGCTTTCTTT	CATSDLPNRKNTEAFF
NA	TRBV29-1	NA	TRBJ2-3	14	TGCAGCACCACGTTGGGAGCTAGCACAGATACGCAGTATTTT	CSTTLGASTDTQYF